This T cell receptor beta chain is from a study of T cell clonotyping in hematopoietic cell transplantation. Overall study results and limits: Pathologically expanded recipient clonotypes increased progressively from day 30 to day 180 as diversity fell.

Clones were sequenced by immunoSEQ multiplex PCR, and TCRdb holds only the in-frame ones, with some missing. This repertoire shows 6,000 to 9,000 clones, about 91% found once; its top ten account for about 7.2%. With regard to this clone: Antigen: not known.

CDR3 length equals 13 residues. Germline V CDR1 and CDR2: PRHDT, FYEKMQ (reference sequence). V shed 6 bases and J shed 1 base, with 9 bases lying between them. V and J are TRBV13 and TRBJ1-1, with D tentatively TRBD1 (6 bases). The starting material was PBMCs, obtained 100 days after allogeneic stem cell transplant. The sequence came from a male patient aged 18-29 years who had an allogeneic stem cell transplant from a related donor, so the T cells may come from the graft donor. Some clones in this sample may be carry-over from other donors' samples. CDR3 coding DNA: TGTGCCAGCAGTGGGACACCGAACACTGAAGCTTTCTTT. It codes for CASSGTPNTEAFF.